This T cell receptor beta chain stems from a study of tumor-infiltrating lymphocytes in primary liver carcinoma. Study summary: Donors had hepatocellular carcinoma or combined HCC and intrahepatic cholangiocarcinoma. Study-level results: Tumors significantly exceeded blood in top-250-clone fraction (p = 0.039).

Alongside blood RNA obtained from unsorted whole blood, germline DNA was also extracted. The CDR3 has 17 residues. The germline V gene has CDR1 SGHAT and CDR2 FQNNGV. V lost 0 bases, J lost 0 bases, and 13 bases lay in between. Many counts were recorded for this clonotype. Its target is unknown. The input was around 0.5 ug total RNA; TCR beta cDNA was made from it with a constant-region primer. Each TCR beta library was derived from three nested multiplex PCR rounds that employed slightly modified ARM-PCR. Use of TRBV1-TRBV30 forward primers with a C-beta reverse primer characterized the first two PCR rounds, which lasted approximately 11 cycles each. From the multiplex PCR reads, TCRdb called clonotypes with MiXCR, one entry per CDR3 protein. The sample gives a few hundred thousand distinct CDR3 sequences, about 50% of which show up once; 15% to 20% is in the top ten.

V usage is TRBV11-2 and J usage is TRBJ2-3; D possibly corresponds to TRBD1 (5 bases). The TCR was taken from a woman aged 25 to 39 with primary liver carcinoma and hepatitis B virus infection. Sequenced: peripheral blood. CDR3 sequence: CASSLDPYRRSTDTQYF. The CDR3 nucleotides read TGTGCCAGCAGCTTAGATCCGTACAGGCGAAGCACAGATACGCAGTATTTT.